This TCR beta chain was sequenced in a study of PD-1 blockade in mismatch repair-deficient tumors. On the study more broadly: All were previously treated, progressing patients with approximately 11 mismatch repair-deficient cancer types.

The CDR3 runs to 11 residues. With 8 bases removed from V and 11 bases from J, the gap between germline ends came to 13 bases. Germline V gives CDR1 MNHEY, CDR2 SMNVEV (reference sequence). Mismatch repair deficiency was confirmed in all patients, by PCR or immunohistochemistry. TCRdb's table, derived via immunoSEQ multiplex PCR, lists solely in-frame clones and lacks some. The sample includes under 85,000 clones, 60% to 80% of them seen just once. This specimen consisted of peripheral blood, obtained 2 weeks after starting pembrolizumab. The V call is TRBV27, the J call TRBJ1-5, with a possible D match to TRBD1 (6 bases). The TCR comes from an adult with mismatch repair-deficient cancer. CDR3 region: CASGGGVSQHF. The DNA for the CDR3 is TGTGCCAGCGGGGGCGGTGTGTCCCAGCATTTT.